Described below is a single T cell receptor beta chain sequence and its context. Antigen: not known. The data belong to a study of shared clonotypes between healthy human individuals. Overall study: For every donor, three CD4 naive, three CD4 memory, two CD8 naive and one CD8 memory plates were used.

In the authors' workflow: ImmunoSEQ supplied junction-only sequences lacking quality scores, so filtering was different. Some clones are missing from TCRdb's copy, which holds only in-frame ones; the method was immunoSEQ multiplex PCR. The V and J calls and the clone size are those of that table, but D and trimming were determined from the DNA. This sample has fewer than 400,000 clones, with approximately 79% found just once. Study findings and constraints: It was only blood that was sampled, and tissue repertoires likely differ.

Sample: memory CD4+ T cells sorted from blood. The sample's subset: CD45RA-negative fraction. The receptor was derived from a man aged 30-40 years in good health.

CDR3 region: CASSLGGNGYTF. In DNA form, the CDR3 reads TGTGCCAGCAGTTTGGGGGGGAATGGCTACACCTTC. The chain couples TRBV27 to TRBJ1-2; the D gene is possibly TRBD1 (5 bases). CDR1 is MNHEY, CDR2 SMNVEV, per germline (reference sequence). The CDR3 runs to 12 residues. V gave up 3 bases and J gave up 6 bases, with 8 bases separating them.